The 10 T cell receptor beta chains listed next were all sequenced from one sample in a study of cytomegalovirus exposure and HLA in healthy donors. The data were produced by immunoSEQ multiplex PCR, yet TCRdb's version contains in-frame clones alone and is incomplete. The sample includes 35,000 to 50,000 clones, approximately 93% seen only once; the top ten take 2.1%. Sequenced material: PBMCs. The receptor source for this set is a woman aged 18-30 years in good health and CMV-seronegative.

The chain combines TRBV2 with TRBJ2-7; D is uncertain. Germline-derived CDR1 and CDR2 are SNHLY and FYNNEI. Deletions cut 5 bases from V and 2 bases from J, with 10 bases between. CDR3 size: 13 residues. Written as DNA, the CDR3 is TGTGCCAGCAGTCCAGATACAACCTACGAGCAGTACTTC. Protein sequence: CASSPDTTYEQYF.

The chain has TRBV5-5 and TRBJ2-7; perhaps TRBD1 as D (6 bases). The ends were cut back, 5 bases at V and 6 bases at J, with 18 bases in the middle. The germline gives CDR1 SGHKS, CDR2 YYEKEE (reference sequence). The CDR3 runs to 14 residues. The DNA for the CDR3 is TGTGCCAGCAGTTCGCTAGGGGGTGTCGGCGAGCAGTACTTC. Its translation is CASSSLGGVGEQYF.

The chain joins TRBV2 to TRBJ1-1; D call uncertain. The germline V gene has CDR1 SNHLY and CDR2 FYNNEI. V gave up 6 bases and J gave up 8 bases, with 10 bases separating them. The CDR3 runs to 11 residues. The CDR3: CASSIVAEAFF. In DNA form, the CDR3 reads TGTGCCAGCAGCATTGTGGCAGAAGCTTTCTTT.

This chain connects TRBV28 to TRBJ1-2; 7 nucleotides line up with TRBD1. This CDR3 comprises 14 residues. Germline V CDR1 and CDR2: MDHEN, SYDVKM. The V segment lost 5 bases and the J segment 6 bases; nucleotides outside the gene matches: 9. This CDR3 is CASSPDREKDGYTF. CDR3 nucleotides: TGTGCCAGCAGTCCAGACAGGGAGAAGGATGGCTACACCTTC.

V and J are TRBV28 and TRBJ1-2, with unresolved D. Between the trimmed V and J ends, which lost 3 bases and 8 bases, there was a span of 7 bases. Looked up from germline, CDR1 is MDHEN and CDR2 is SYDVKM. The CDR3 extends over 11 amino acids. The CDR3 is CASSFRVGYTF. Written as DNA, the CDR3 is TGTGCCAGCAGTTTCCGCGTAGGCTACACCTTC.

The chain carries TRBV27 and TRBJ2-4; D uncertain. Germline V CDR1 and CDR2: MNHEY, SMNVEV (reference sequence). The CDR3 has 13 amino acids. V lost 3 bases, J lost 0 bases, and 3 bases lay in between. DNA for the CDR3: TGTGCCAGCAGTTTCTTAGCCAAAAACATTCAGTACTTC. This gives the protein CASSFLAKNIQYF.

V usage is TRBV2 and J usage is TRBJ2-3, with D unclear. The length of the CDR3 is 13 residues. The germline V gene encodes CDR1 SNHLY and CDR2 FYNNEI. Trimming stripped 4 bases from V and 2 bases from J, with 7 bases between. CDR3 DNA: TGTGCCAGCAGTGGGGCGTACACAGATACGCAGTATTTT. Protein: CASSGAYTDTQYF.

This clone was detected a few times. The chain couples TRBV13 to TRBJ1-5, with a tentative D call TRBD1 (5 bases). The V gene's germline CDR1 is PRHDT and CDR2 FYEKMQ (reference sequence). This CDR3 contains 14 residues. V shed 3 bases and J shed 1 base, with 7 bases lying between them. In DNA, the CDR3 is TGTGCCAGCAGCTTGACAGACAGCAATCAGCCCCAGCATTTT. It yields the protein CASSLTDSNQPQHF. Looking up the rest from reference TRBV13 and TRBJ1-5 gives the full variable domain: AAGVIQSPRHLIKEKRETATLKCYPIPRHDTVYWYQQGPGQDPQFLISFYEKMQSDKGSIPDRFSAQQFSDYHSELNMSSLELGDSALYFCASSLTDSNQPQHFGDGTRLSIL.

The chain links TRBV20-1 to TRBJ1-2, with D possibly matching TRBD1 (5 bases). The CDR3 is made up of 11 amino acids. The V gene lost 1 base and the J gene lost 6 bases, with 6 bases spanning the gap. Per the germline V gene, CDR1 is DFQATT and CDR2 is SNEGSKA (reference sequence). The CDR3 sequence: CSARGRDGYTF. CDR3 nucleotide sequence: TGCAGTGCTAGAGGCAGGGATGGCTACACCTTC.

The CDR3 spells CASSEWAGNGELFF. DNA for the CDR3: TGTGCCAGCAGTGAATGGGCGGGGAACGGGGAGCTGTTTTTT. The gene calls are TRBV25-1 and TRBJ2-2; maybe TRBD2 (6 bases). V gave up 1 base and J gave up 7 bases, with 10 bases separating them. The germline CDR1 and CDR2 sequences are MGHDK and SYGVNS. The CDR3 sequence is 14 residues long.